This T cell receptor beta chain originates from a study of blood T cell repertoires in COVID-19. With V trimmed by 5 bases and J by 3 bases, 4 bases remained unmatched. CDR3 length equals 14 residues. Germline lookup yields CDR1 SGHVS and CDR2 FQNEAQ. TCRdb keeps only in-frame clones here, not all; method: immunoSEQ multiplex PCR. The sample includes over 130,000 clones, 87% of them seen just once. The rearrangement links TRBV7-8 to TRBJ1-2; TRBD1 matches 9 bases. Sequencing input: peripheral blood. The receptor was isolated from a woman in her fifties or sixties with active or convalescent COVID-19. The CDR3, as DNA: TGTGCCAGCAGCGCGGGGGACAGGGACTATGGCTACACCTTC. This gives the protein CASSAGDRDYGYTF.